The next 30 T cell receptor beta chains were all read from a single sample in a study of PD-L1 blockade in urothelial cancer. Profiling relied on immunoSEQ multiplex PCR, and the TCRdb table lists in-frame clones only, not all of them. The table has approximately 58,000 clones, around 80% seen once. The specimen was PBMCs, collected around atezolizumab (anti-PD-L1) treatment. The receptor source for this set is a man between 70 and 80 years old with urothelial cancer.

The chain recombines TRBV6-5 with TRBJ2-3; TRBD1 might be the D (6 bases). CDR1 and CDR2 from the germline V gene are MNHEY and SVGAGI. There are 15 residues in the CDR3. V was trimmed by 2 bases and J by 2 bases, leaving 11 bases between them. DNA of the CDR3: TGTGCCAGCAGTTACAGGGGGACGGACACAGATACGCAGTATTTT. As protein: CASSYRGTDTDTQYF.

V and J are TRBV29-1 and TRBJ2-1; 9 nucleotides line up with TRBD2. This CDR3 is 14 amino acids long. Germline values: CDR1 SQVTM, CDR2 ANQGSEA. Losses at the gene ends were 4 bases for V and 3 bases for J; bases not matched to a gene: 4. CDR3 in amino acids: CSVGASGNYNEQFF. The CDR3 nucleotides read TGCAGCGTTGGGGCTAGCGGGAACTACAATGAGCAGTTCTTC.

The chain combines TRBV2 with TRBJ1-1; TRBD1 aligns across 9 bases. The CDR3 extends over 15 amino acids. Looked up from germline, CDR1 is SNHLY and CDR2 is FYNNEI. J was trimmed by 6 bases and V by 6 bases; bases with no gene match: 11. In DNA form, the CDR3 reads TGTGCCAGCAGAGAATCACCGGGACAGGGCCCTGAAGCTTTCTTT. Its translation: CASRESPGQGPEAFF.

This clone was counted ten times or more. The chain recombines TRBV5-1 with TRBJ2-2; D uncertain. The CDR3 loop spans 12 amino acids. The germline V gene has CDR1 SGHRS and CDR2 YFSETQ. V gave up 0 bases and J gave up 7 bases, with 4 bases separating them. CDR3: CASSLALGELFF. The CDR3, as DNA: TGCGCCAGCAGCTTGGCCCTCGGGGAGCTGTTTTTT.

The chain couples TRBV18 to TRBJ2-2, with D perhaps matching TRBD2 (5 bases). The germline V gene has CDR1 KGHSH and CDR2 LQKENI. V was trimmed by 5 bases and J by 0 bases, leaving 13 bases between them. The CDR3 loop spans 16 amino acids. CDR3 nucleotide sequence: TGTGCCAGCTCATCCCAGCGGAGCTCGAACACCGGGGAGCTGTTTTTT. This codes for CASSSQRSSNTGELFF.

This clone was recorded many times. CDR3 coding DNA: TGTGCCAGCAGCGCTACAGCGGGTTTCGAGACCCAGTACTTC. Its translation: CASSATAGFETQYF. V gene TRBV9 combines with J gene TRBJ2-5; D might be TRBD2 (6 bases). CDR3 length: 14 residues. Germline V gives CDR1 SGDLS, CDR2 YYNGEE. V gave up 3 bases and J gave up 5 bases, with 14 bases separating them.

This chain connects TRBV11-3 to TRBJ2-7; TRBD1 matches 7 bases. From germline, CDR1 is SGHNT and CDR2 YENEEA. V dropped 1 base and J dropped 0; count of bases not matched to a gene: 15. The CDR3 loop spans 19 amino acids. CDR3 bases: TGTGCCAGCAGCTTAGTGGGCTGGGTCCCCGGGACAGTCTCCTACGAGCAGTACTTC. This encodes CASSLVGWVPGTVSYEQYF.

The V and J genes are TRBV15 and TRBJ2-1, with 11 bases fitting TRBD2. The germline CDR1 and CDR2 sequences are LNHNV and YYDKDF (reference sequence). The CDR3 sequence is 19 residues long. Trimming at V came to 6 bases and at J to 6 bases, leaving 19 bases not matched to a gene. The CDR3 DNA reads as TGTGCCACCAGGAGGGGATTAGCGGGAGGGCCGGTCGTCAGCAATGAGCAGTTCTTC. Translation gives CATRRGLAGGPVVSNEQFF.

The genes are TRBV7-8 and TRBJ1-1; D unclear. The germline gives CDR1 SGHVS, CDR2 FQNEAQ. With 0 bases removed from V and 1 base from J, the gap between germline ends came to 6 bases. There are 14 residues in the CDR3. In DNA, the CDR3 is TGTGCCAGCAGCTTAGCGCACAGGAACACTGAAGCTTTCTTT. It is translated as CASSLAHRNTEAFF.

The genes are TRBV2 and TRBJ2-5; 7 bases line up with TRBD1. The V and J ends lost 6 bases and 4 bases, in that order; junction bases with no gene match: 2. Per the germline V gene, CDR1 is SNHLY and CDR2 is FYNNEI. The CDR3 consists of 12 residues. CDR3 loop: CASRDRRETQYF. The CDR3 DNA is TGTGCCAGCAGGGACAGGAGAGAGACCCAGTACTTC.

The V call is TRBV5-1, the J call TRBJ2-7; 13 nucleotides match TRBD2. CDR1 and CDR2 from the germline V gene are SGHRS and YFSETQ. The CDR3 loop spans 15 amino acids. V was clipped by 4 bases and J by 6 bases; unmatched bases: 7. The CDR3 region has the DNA TGCGCCAGCAGCCGGACTAGCGGGAGTATGGCCGAGCAGTACTTC. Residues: CASSRTSGSMAEQYF.

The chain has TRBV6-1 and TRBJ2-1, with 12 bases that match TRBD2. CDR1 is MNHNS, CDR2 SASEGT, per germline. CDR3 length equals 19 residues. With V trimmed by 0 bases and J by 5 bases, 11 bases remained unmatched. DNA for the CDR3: TGTGCCAGCAGTGAAGCGCTTCGTCGGGCTAGCGGGAGGGACAATGAGCAGTTCTTC. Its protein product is CASSEALRRASGRDNEQFF.

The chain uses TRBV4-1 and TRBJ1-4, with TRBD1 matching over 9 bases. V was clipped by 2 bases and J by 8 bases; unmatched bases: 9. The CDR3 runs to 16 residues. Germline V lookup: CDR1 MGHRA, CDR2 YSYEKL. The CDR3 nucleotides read TGCGCCAGCAGCCAACCCCTCGGGACAGGGACCGAAAAACTGTTTTTT. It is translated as CASSQPLGTGTEKLFF.

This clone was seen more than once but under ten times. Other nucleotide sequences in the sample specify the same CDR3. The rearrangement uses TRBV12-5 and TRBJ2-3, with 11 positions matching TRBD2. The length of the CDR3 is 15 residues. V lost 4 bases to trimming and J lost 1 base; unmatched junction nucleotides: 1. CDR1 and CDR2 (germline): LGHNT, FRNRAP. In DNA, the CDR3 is TGTGCTAGTGGTTCGGGACTAGCGGGCACAGATACGCAGTATTTT. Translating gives CASGSGLAGTDTQYF.

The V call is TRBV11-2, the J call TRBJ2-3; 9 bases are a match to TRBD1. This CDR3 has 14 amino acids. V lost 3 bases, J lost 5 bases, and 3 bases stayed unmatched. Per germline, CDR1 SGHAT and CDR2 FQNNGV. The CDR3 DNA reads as TGTGCCAGCAGCTTTGACAGGGGGGGAGATACGCAGTATTTT. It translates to CASSFDRGGDTQYF.

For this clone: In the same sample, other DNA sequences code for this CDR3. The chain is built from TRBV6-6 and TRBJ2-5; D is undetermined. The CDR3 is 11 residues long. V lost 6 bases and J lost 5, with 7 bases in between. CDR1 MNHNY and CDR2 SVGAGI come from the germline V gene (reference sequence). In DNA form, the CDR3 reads TGTGCCAGCAGCGCGGAGGAGACCCAGTACTTC. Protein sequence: CASSAEETQYF.

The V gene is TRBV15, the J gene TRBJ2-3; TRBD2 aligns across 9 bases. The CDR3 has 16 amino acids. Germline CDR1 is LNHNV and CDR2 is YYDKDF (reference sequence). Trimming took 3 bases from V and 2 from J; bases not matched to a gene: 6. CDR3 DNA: TGTGCCACCAGCAGCCCTAGCGGGAAACACACAGATACGCAGTATTTT. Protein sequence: CATSSPSGKHTDTQYF.

CDR3 amino acids: CASKVAGKNEQFF. In nucleotides, the CDR3 is TGTGCCAGCAAGGTAGCGGGAAAGAATGAGCAGTTCTTC. The chain employs TRBV11-2 and TRBJ2-1; 8 bases align to TRBD2. Germline V lookup: CDR1 SGHAT, CDR2 FQNNGV. The V and J ends lost 7 bases and 7 bases, in that order; junction bases with no gene match: 6. The length of the CDR3 is 13 residues.

For the CDR3, the DNA is TGCAGCGTCCGCCGACAGGGGGCGCGGACTGAAGCTTTCTTT. Residues: CSVRRQGARTEAFF. The chain links TRBV29-1 to TRBJ1-1; TRBD1 aligns across 10 bases. Germline CDR1 reads SQVTM; CDR2 reads ANQGSEA. The V gene end was trimmed by 6 bases and the J gene end by 5 bases; junction bases not matched to a gene: 9. The CDR3 loop spans 14 amino acids.

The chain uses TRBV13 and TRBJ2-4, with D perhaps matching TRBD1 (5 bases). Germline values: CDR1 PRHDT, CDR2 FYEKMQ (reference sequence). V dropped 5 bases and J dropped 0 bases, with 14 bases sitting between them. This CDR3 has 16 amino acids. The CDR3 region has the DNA TGTGCCAGCAGCCGAGATGGCAGGGCAGCCAAAAACATTCAGTACTTC. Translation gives CASSRDGRAAKNIQYF.

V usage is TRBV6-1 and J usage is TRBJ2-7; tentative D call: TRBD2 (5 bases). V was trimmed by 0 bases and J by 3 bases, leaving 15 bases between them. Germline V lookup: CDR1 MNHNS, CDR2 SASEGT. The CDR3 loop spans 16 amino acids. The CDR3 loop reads CASSEAPATNYYEQYF. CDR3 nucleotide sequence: TGTGCCAGCAGTGAAGCGCCGGCGACTAATTACTACGAGCAGTACTTC.

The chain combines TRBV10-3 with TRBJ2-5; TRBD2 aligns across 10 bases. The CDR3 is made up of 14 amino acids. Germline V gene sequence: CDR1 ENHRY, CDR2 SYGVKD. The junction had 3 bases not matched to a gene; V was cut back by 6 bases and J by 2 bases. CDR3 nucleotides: TGTGCCATCAGGGGGACTAGCGTGCAAGAGACCCAGTACTTC. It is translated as CAIRGTSVQETQYF.

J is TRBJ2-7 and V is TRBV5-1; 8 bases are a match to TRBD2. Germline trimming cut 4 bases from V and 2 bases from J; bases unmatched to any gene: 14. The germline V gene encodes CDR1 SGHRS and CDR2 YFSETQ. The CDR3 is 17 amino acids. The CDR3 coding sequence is TGCGCCAGCAGCGCCGGACCCTTGTCGGGAGGGCCCTACGAGCAGTACTTC. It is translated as CASSAGPLSGGPYEQYF.

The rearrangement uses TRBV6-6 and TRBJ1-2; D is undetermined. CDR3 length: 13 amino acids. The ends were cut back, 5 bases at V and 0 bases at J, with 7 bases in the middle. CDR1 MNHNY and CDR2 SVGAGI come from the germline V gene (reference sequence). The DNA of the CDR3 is TGTGCCAGCAGTAGCACAGCTAACTATGGCTACACCTTC. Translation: CASSSTANYGYTF.

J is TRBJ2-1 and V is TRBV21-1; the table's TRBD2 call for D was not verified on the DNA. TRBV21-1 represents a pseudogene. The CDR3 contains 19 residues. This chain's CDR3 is CASSKVYYDYWSYYNEQFF. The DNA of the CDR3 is TGTGCCAGCAGCAAAGTATATTATGACTATTGGAGTTACTACAATGAGCAGTTCTTC.

The CDR3 DNA reads TGTGCCAGCAGAAGCACAGGGATCAATGAGCAGTTCTTC. Encoded protein: CASRSTGINEQFF. V usage is TRBV28 and J usage is TRBJ2-1; D is possibly TRBD1 (6 bases). Germline V CDR1 and CDR2: MDHEN, SYDVKM. There are 13 residues in the CDR3. Trimming stripped 6 bases from V and 6 bases from J, with 12 bases between.

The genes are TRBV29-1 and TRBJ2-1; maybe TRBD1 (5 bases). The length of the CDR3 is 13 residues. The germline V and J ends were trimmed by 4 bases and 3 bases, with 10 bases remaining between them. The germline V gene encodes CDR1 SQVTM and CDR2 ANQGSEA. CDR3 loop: CSVVGRGYNEQFF. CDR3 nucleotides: TGCAGCGTTGTAGGAAGGGGCTACAATGAGCAGTTCTTC.

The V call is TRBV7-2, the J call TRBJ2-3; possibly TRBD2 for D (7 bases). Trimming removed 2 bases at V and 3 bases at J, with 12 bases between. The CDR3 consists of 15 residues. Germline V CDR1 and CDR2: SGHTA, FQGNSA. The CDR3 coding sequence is TGTGCCAGCAGCTTAAGGGGGGGGGAAACAGATACGCAGTATTTT. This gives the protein CASSLRGGETDTQYF.

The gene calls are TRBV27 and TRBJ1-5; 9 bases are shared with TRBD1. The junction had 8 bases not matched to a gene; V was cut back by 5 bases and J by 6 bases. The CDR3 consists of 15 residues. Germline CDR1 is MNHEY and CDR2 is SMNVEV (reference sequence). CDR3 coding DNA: TGTGCCAGCAGTCTTACAGGGGGCCCGGGTCAGCCCCAGCATTTT. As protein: CASSLTGGPGQPQHF.

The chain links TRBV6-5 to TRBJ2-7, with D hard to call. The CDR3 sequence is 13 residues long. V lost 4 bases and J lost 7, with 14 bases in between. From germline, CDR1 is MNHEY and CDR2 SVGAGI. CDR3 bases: TGTGCCAGCAGTTCCCCTCTAACGAAAGAGCAGTACTTC. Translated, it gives CASSSPLTKEQYF.